This is a list of T cell receptor beta chains from one sample in a study of blood T cells in healthy people across ages. From the 5' RACE reads, TCRdb called clonotypes with MiXCR, one entry per CDR3 protein. The sample has roughly 1,800,000 distinct CDR3 sequences, about 49% seen once. Sequenced material: blood. These receptors were obtained from a woman in her thirties or forties in good health. Each CDR3 is given without its conserved first and last residue. Size values are once, few and many counts, or a class for expanded clones, and some rows have none.

TRBV5-1	NA	TRBJ1-1	ASSYFAGTGGNTEAF
TRBV6-5	NA	TRBJ1-6	ASSYSTGAGSSYNSPLH
TRBV6-6	once	TRBJ2-7	ASSYAIGGDELY
TRBV5-5	NA	TRBJ2-7	ASSLRETSDGYEQY
TRBV20-1	NA	TRBJ2-3	SARMGLAGGPDTQY
TRBV6-1	NA	TRBJ1-1	ASSEGSQGSEAF
TRBV3-1	NA	TRBJ2-7	ASSQRSGGAGDEQY
TRBV15	NA	TRBJ1-2	ATSGEAGLLSGYT
TRBV6-2/TRBV6-3	once	TRBJ2-5	AGSYSMGLGETQY
TRBV6-1	NA	TRBJ2-1	ASSEPVSDEQF
TRBV4-3	NA	TRBJ2-2	ASSLGGGGQDGELF
TRBV27	NA	TRBJ2-1	ASATSSAWDEQF
TRBV24-1	few	TRBJ2-4	ATSDWDRGAQY
TRBV5-1	NA	TRBJ1-2	ASSNQIQYGYT
TRBV5-1	few	TRBJ2-4	ASSTTTGVLAKNIQY
TRBV7-9	few	TRBJ1-2	ASSLSGGAYGYT
TRBV10-3	NA	TRBJ1-1	AISESVVEAF
TRBV10-2	NA	TRBJ2-7	ASTQTDEQY
TRBV7-2	NA	TRBJ2-3	ASSGMISTDTQY
TRBV12-3/TRBV12-4	NA	TRBJ2-7	ASSPTGFSFYEQY
TRBV12-3/TRBV12-4	NA	TRBJ2-1	ASSLEQVGYNKQF
TRBV12-3/TRBV12-4	NA	TRBJ1-4	ASSHRQVREKLF
TRBV4-3	NA	TRBJ1-1	ASSQGRPATEAF